The TCR beta chain under discussion was sequenced for a study of control samples from healthy donors and cancer patients. Profiled with immunoSEQ multiplex PCR; TCRdb holds only in-frame clones, not every one. This table holds fewer than 200,000 clones, around nine tenths found once. The receptor was derived from a man aged 30 to 45 in good health. The sequencing input was blood.

In DNA form, the CDR3 reads TGTGCCAGCAGTGAGCAGGGGCCCGGGGAGCTGTTTTTT. Translated: CASSEQGPGELFF. The genes are TRBV6-1 and TRBJ2-2; possibly TRBD1 for D (6 bases). Germline CDR1 reads MNHNS; CDR2 reads SASEGT. Trimming took 3 bases from V and 6 from J, leaving 8 bases between them. CDR3 size: 13 residues.